What follows describes a single T cell receptor (beta chain). This sample is drawn from a study of shared clonotypes between healthy human individuals. Method: immunoSEQ multiplex PCR; TCRdb's copy keeps in-frame clones and lacks some. The data hold 1.6 million or so clones, with around 98.5% observed a single time. The ends lost 3 bases at V and 4 bases at J; junction bases unmatched: 12. The CDR3 spans 16 residues. The germline gives CDR1 GTSNPN, CDR2 SVGIG (reference sequence). The chain couples TRBV30 to TRBJ1-2; 9 bases agree with TRBD1. The sample consisted of naive CD4+ T cells sorted from blood. Subset defined: CD45RA+ positively selected. This receptor was taken from a man aged 30-40 years in good health. CDR3 residues: CAWRGGYGTGPYGYTF. The CDR3 nucleotides read TGTGCCTGGAGAGGGGGATACGGGACAGGGCCCTATGGCTACACCTTC.